This TCR beta chain was captured by sequencing in a study of cytomegalovirus exposure and HLA in healthy donors. The donors belonged to the approximately 120-subject validation cohort, separate from the roughly 670-subject first cohort. General study findings and limits: Reports credit the classifier with highly specific, highly sensitive diagnosis of cytomegalovirus status.

Germline V lookup: CDR1 LNHDA, CDR2 SQIVND (reference sequence). This CDR3 comprises 16 residues. With V trimmed by 5 bases and J by 2 bases, 11 bases remained unmatched. The table came from immunoSEQ multiplex PCR; TCRdb's copy has only in-frame clones and leaves some out. The table lists around 150,000 clones, approximately 80% of them singletons. On this clone: Its target is unknown.

The sample was PBMCs. This TCR was recovered from a man between 25 and 39 years old in good health and CMV-seropositive. V and J are TRBV19 and TRBJ1-1, with 7 bases identical to TRBD1. CDR3: CASSPRTGSGNTEAFF. The DNA of the CDR3 is TGTGCCAGTAGTCCACGGACAGGCAGTGGAAACACTGAAGCTTTCTTT.